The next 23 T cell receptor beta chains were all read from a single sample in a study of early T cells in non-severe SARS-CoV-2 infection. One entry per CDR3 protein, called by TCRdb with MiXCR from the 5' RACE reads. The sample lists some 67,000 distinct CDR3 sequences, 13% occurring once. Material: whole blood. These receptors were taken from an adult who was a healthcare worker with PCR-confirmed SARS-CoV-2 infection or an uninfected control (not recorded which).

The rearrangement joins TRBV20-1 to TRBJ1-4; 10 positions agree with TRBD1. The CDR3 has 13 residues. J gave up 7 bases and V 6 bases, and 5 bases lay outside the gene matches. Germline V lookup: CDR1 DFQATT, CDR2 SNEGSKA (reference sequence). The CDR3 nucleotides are TGCAGTGCAAGGGACAGGGGTGGTGAAAAACTGTTTTTT. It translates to CSARDRGGEKLFF.

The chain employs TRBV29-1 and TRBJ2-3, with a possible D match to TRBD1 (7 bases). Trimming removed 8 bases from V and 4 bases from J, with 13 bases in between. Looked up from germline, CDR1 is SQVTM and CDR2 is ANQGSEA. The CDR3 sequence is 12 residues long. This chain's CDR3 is CSQGGSADTQYF. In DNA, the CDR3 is TGCAGCCAGGGGGGCTCGGCAGATACGCAGTATTTT.

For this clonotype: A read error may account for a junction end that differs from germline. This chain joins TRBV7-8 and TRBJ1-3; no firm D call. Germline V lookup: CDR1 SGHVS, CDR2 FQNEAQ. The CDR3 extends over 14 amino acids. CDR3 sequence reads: CASSSHSSENTIYF. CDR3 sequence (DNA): TGTGCCAGCAGCTCCCATAGTTCTGAAAACACCATATATTTT.

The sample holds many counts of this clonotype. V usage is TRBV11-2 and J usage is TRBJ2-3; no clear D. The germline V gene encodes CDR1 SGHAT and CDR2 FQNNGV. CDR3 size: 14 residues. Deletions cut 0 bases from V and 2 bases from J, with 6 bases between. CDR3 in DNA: TGTGCCAGCAGCTTAGACCATTACACAGATACGCAGTATTTT. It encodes CASSLDHYTDTQYF.

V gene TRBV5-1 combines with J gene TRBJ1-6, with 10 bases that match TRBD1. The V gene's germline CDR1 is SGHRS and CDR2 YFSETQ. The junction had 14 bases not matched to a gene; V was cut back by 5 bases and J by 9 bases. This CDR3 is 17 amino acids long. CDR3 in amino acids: CASSPRPRDRGGSPLHF. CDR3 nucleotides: TGCGCCAGCAGTCCACGCCCTCGGGACAGGGGAGGTTCACCCCTCCACTTT.

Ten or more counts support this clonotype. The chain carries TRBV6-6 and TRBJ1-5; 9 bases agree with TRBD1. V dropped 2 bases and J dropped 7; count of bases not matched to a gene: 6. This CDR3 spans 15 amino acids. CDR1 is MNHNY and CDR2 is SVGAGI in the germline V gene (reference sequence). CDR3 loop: CASSYPDRGGQPQHF. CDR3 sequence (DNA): TGTGCCAGCAGTTACCCGGACAGGGGAGGACAGCCCCAGCATTTT.

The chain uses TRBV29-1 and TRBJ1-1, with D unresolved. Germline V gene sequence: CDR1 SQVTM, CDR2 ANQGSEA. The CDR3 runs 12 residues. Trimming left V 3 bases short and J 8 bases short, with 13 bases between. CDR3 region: CSVEQALGEAFF. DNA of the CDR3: TGCAGCGTTGAGCAGGCCCTGGGCGAAGCTTTCTTT.

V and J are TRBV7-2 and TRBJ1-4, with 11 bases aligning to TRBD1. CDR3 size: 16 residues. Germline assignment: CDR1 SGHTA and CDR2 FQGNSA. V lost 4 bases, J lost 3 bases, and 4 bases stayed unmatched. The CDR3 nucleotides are TGTGCCAGCAGCTGGACAGGGGGCAGGTCTAATGAAAAACTGTTTTTT. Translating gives CASSWTGGRSNEKLFF.

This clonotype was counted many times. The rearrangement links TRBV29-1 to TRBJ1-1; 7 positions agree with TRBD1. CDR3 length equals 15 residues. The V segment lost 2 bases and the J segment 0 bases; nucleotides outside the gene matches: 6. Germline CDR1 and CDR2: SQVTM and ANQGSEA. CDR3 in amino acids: CSVERDSGMNTEAFF. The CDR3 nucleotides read TGCAGCGTTGAAAGGGACAGCGGAATGAACACTGAAGCTTTCTTT.

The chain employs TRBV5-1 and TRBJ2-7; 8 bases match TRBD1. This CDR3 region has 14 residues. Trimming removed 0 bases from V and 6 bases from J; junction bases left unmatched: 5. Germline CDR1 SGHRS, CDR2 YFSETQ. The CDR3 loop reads CASSLGTGTGEQYF. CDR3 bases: TGCGCCAGCAGCTTGGGGACAGGGACTGGCGAGCAGTACTTC.

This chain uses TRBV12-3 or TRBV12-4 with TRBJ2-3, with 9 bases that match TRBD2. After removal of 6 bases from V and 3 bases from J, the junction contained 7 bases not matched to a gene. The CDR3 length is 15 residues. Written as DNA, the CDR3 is TGTGCCAGCAGGAAAAGCGGGGGGCCAACAGATACGCAGTATTTT. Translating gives CASRKSGGPTDTQYF.

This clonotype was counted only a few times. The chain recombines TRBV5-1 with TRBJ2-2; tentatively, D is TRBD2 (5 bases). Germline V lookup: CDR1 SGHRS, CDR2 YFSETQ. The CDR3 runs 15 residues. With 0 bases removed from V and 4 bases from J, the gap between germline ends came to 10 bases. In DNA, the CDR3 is TGCGCCAGCAGCTTGGCGCAAGCGGCCACCGGGGAGCTGTTTTTT. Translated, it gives CASSLAQAATGELFF.

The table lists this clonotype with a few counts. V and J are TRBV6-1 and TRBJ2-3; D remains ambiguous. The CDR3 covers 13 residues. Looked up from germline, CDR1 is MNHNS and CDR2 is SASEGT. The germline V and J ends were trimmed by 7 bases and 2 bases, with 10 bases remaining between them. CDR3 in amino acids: CASKGGPTDTQYF. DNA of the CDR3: TGTGCCAGCAAAGGCGGACCCACAGATACGCAGTATTTT.

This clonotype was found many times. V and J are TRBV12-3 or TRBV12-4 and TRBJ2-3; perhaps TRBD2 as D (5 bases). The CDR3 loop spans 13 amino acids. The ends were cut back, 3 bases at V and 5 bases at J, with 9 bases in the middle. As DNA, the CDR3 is TGTGCCAGCAGTTTTCTCCGGGGAGATACGCAGTATTTT. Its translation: CASSFLRGDTQYF.

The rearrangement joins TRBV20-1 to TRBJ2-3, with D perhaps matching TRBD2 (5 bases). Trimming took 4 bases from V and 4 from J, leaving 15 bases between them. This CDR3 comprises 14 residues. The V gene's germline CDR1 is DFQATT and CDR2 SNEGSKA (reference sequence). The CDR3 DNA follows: TGCAGTGCTACCGTTGTAGCGTCCGCAGATACGCAGTATTTT. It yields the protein CSATVVASADTQYF.

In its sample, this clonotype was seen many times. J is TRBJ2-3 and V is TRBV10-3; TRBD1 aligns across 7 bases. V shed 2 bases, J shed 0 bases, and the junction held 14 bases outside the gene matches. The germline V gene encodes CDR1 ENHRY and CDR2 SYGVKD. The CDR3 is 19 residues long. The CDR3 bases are TGTGCCATCAGTGAGCACCGGGACAGAGAATTCTCTAGCACAGATACGCAGTATTTT. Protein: CAISEHRDREFSSTDTQYF.

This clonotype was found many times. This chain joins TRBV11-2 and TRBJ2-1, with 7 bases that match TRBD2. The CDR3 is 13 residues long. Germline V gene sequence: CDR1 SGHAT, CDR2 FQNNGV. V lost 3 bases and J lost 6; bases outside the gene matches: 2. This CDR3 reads CASSLGLTNEQFF. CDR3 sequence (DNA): TGTGCCAGCAGCTTGGGACTAACCAATGAGCAGTTCTTC.

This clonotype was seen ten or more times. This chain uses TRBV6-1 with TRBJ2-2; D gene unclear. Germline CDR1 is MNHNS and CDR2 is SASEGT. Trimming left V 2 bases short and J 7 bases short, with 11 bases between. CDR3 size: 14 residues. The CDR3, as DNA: TGTGCCAGCAGTGAATTTCGGTTCCGCGGGGAGCTGTTTTTT. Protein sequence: CASSEFRFRGELFF.

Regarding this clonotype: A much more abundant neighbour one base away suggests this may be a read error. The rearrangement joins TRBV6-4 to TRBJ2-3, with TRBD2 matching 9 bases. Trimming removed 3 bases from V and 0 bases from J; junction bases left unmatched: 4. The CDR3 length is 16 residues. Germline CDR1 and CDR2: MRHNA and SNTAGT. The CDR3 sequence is CASSESSGGSTDTQYF. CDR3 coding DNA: TGTGCCAGCAGTGAGAGTAGCGGGGGCAGCACAGATACGCAGTATTTT.

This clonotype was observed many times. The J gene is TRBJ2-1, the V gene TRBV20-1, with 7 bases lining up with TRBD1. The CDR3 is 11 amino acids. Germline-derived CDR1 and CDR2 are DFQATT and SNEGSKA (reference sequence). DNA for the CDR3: TGCAGGGGGGACAGCTCCAATGAGCAGTTCTTC. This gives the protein CRGDSSNEQFF.

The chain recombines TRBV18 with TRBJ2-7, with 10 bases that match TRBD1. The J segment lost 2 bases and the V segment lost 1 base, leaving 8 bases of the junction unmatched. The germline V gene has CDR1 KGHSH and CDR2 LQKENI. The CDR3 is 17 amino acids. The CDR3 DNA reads TGTGCCAGCTCACCACAATCTCAGGGACAGGGGACCTACGAGCAGTACTTC. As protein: CASSPQSQGQGTYEQYF.

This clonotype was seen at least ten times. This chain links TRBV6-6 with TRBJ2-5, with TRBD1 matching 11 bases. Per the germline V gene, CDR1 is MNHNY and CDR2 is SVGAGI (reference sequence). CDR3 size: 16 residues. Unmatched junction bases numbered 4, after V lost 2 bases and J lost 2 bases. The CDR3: CASSYGTGGLQETQYF. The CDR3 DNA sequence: TGTGCCAGCAGTTACGGGACAGGGGGTTTGCAAGAGACCCAGTACTTC.

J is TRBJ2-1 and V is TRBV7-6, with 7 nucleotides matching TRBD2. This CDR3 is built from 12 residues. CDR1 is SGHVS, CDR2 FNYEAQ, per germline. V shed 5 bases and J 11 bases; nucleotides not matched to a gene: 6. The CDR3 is CASSTYSGQQFF. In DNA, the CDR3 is TGTGCCAGCAGCACGTATAGCGGGCAGCAGTTCTTC.